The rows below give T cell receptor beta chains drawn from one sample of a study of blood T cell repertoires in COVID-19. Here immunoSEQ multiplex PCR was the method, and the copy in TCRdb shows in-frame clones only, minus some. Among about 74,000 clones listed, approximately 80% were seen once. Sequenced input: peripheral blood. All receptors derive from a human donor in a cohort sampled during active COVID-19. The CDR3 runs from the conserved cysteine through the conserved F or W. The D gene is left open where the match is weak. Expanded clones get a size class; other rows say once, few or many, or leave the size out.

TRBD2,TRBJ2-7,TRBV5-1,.,TGCGCCAGCAGCTTGGTTGCTCTAAATAGCGGGAGGCCCTACGAGCAGTACTTC,CASSLVALNSGRPYEQYF
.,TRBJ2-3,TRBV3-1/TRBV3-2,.,TGTGCCAGCAGCAAATTTCCTGTAAGCACAGATACGCAGTATTTT,CASSKFPVSTDTQYF
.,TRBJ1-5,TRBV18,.,TGTGCCAGCAGCCGGGATAGCAATCAGCCCCAGCATTTT,CASSRDSNQPQHF
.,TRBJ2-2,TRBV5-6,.,TGTGCCAGCAGCTTGGAGGGAGGTGCCGGGGAGCTGTTTTTT,CASSLEGGAGELFF
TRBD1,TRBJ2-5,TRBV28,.,TGTGCCAGCAGCCGGGACAGGCGGCAAGAGACCCAGTACTTC,CASSRDRRQETQYF
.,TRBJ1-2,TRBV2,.,TGTGCTCAGGACAATATCGAGACAGTGAACTATGGCTACACCTTC,CAQDNIETVNYGYTF
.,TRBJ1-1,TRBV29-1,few,TGCAGCGACTTAGGACACGGAAACACTGAAGCTTTCTTT,CSDLGHGNTEAFF
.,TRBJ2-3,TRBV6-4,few,TGTGCCAGCAGTGATGGGCAACACACAGATACGCAGTATTTT,CASSDGQHTDTQYF
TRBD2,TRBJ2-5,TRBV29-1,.,TGCAGCGGACGGACTAGCGAAGTGGAGACCCAGTACTTC,CSGRTSEVETQYF
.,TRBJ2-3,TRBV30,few,TGTGCCTGGAGTGTACCGGGTTTGAGGGCCTCAGATACGCAGTATTTT,CAWSVPGLRASDTQYF
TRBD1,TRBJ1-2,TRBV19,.,TGTGCCAGTATACCGGACAGGGGCAATCCTAAGACCGATGGCTACACCTTC,CASIPDRGNPKTDGYTF
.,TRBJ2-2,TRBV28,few,TGTGCCAGCAGTTTTTCGGGACTGAACACCGGGGAGCTGTTTTTT,CASSFSGLNTGELFF
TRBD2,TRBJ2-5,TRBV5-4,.,TGTGCCAGCGGCGACCGGGCTAGCGGCAAAAGGGAGACCCAGTACTTC,CASGDRASGKRETQYF
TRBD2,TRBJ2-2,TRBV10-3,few,TGTGCCATCCAGCCCCTTGCGGGAGGCGGCGGGGAGCTGTTTTTT,CAIQPLAGGGGELFF
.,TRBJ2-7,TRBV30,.,TGTGCCTGGAGAGGGGGGGCCCGGAATGAGCAGTACTTC,CAWRGGARNEQYF
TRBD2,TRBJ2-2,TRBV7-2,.,TGTGCCAGCAGCTTAGTAGGCGGGAGGACCAACACCGGGGAGCTGTTTTTT,CASSLVGGRTNTGELFF
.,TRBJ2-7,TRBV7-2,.,TGTGCCAGCAGCGATCCCGAGGTTAGCGACCACTACGAGCAGTACTTC,CASSDPEVSDHYEQYF
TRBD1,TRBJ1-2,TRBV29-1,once,TGCAGCGTTGGACAGGGTGGCGGCTACACCTTC,CSVGQGGGYTF
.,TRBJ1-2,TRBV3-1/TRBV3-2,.,TGTGCCAGCAGCCTAGGTACAGGGAACTATGGCTACACCTTC,CASSLGTGNYGYTF
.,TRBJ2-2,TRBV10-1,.,TGCGCCAGCTCGGTCTTGCGTTCGACCGGGGAGCTGTTTTTT,CASSVLRSTGELFF
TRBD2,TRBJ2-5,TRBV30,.,TGTGCCTGGAGAGGGGTAGCGGGAGGGACCCAGTACTTC,CAWRGVAGGTQYF
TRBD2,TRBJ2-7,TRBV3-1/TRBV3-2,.,TGTGCCAGCAGCCAAAGCCGACTAGCGGGAACCCACGAGCAGTACTTC,CASSQSRLAGTHEQYF
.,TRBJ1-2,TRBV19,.,TGTGCCAGTACTCTGACACTCAACTATGGCTACACCTTC,CASTLTLNYGYTF
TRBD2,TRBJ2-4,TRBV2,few,TGTGCCAGCAGTGAAGCAGCGGGGCGAGCCAAAAACATTCAGTACTTC,CASSEAAGRAKNIQYF
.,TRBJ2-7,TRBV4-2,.,TGTGCCAGCAGCCAAGAAACGGCCGGCGGGCCCCTCTACGAGCAGTACTTC,CASSQETAGGPLYEQYF
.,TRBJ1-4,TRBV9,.,TGTGCCAGCAGCCCGAGGAGTGCAACTAATGAAAAACTGTTTTTT,CASSPRSATNEKLFF
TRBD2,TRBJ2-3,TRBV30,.,TGTGCCTGGAGCCCGGGACTAATAAGCACAGATACGCAGTATTTT,CAWSPGLISTDTQYF
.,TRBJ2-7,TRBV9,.,TGTGCCAGCAGTACACAGGACTACGAGCAGTACTTC,CASSTQDYEQYF
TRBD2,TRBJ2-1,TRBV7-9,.,TGTGCCAGCAGCCCACTAGCGCTTTCCTACAATGAGCAGTTCTTC,CASSPLALSYNEQFF
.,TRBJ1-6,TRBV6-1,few,TGTGCCAGCAGTGAAAGGGCTGGGGAGGGTTGGAATTCACCCCTCCACTTT,CASSERAGEGWNSPLHF
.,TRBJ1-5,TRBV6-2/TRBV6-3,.,TGTGCCAGCAGCCCTATCCCGCCGACAGCGCGCAATCAGCCCCAGCATTTT,CASSPIPPTARNQPQHF
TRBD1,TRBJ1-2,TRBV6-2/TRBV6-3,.,TGTGCCAGCAGTTACTCGACAGGGGAGAAAGGCTACACCTTC,CASSYSTGEKGYTF
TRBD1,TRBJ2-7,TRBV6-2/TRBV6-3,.,TGTGCCAGCAGCGACCCTGGGACAGCCTACGAGCAGTACTTC,CASSDPGTAYEQYF
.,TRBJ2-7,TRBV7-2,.,TGTGCCAGCAGCTTATCGTACGAGCAGTACTTC,CASSLSYEQYF
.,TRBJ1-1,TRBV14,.,TGTGCCAGCAGCCAAATCTATCGGACTGAAGCTTTCTTT,CASSQIYRTEAFF
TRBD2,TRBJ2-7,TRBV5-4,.,TGTGCCAGCAGCTTGGGTAGCGGGAGCTCCTACGAGCAGTACTTC,CASSLGSGSSYEQYF
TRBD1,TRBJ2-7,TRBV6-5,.,TGTGCCAGCAGACACCCCGGGACAGGTCGCTACGAGCAGTACTTC,CASRHPGTGRYEQYF
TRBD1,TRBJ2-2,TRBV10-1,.,TGCGCCAGCAGTCCGGGACAGGGACCCGGGGAGCTGTTTTTT,CASSPGQGPGELFF
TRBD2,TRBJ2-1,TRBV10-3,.,TGTGCCACCCGGACTAGCGGGAGCTCCTACAATGAGCAGTTCTTC,CATRTSGSSYNEQFF
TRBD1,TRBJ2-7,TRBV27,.,TGTGCCAGCAGTTTAGTCGGGACAGGGGGTATCAACGAGCAGTACTTC,CASSLVGTGGINEQYF
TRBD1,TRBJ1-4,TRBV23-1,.,TGCGCCAGCAGTCAACCACCCCACAGGGGGCGGGAGGAAAAACTGTTTTTT,CASSQPPHRGREEKLFF
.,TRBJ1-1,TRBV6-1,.,TGTGCCAGCAGTGACCCTGGGGGGGCGAACACTGAAGCTTTCTTT,CASSDPGGANTEAFF
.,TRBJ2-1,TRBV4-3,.,TGCGCCAGCAGCCAAGATAGCTTAGCGGATGAGCAGTTCTTC,CASSQDSLADEQFF
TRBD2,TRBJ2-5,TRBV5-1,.,TGCGCCAGCAGCTTAACTAGCGGGCAAGAGACCCAGTACTTC,CASSLTSGQETQYF
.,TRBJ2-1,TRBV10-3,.,TGTGCCATCAGTGAGTCAGGGAGCTCCTACAATGAGCAGTTCTTC,CAISESGSSYNEQFF
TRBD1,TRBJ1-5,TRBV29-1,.,TGCAGCGGCGGACAGGGTGGGGATCAGCCCCAGCATTTT,CSGGQGGDQPQHF
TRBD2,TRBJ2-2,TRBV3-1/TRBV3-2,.,TGTGCCAGCAGCCAAGGACTAGCGGGAGGACGGGGCACCGGGGAGCTGTTTTTT,CASSQGLAGGRGTGELFF
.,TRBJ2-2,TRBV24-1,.,TGTGCCACCAGTGATTTGCCCGACAGCGGGGAGCTGTTTTTT,CATSDLPDSGELFF
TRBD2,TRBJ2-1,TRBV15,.,TGTGCCACCAGCAGAACCGGGAGGGTGGGTAAAAATGAGCAGTTCTTC,CATSRTGRVGKNEQFF
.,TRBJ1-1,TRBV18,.,TGTGCCAGCTCACCACCGATCGGGATGAACACTGAAGCTTTCTTT,CASSPPIGMNTEAFF
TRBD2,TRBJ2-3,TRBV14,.,TGTGCCAGCAGCTTAAGTTCGGATCTAGCGGGAAGATTTACTAGCACAGATACGCAGTATTTT,CASSLSSDLAGRFTSTDTQYF
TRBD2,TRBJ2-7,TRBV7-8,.,TGTGCCAGCAGCGCTAGCGGGAGGTCCTACGAGCAGTACTTC,CASSASGRSYEQYF
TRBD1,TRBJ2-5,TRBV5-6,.,TGTGCCAGCAGCTCGGGGACAGGGTGGGGGCAAGAGACCCAGTACTTC,CASSSGTGWGQETQYF
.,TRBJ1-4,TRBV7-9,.,TGTGCCAGCAGCCCAGGACTGGAAAAACTGTTTTTT,CASSPGLEKLFF